The rows below give T cell receptor beta chains drawn from one sample of a study of early T cells in non-severe SARS-CoV-2 infection. TCRdb re-called the 5' RACE reads through MiXCR, storing one row per CDR3 protein. The sample has roughly 50,000 distinct CDR3 sequences, approximately 8% seen once; the top ten hold over 8%. Sequencing input: whole blood. These receptor sequences come from an adult who was a healthcare worker with PCR-confirmed SARS-CoV-2 infection or an uninfected control (not recorded which). The CDR3 runs from the conserved cysteine through the conserved F or W. A D gene is named only where the DNA matches it firmly. Expanded clones are given a class, and other clones once, few, many or no size at all.

TRBJ1-2 NA NA TRBV4-3 CASSLYRVWSNYGYTF TGCGCCAGCAGCCTATATCGCGTGTGGAGTAACTATGGCTACACCTTC
TRBJ2-7 NA few TRBV7-9 CASASGADEQYF TGTGCCAGCGCCTCTGGGGCCGACGAGCAGTACTTC
TRBJ1-5 NA few TRBV6-6 CASSYDGLSNQPQHF TGTGCCAGCAGTTACGACGGACTTAGCAATCAGCCCCAGCATTTT
TRBJ2-5 TRBD2 few TRBV5-1 CASSLAPSGVETQYF TGCGCCAGCAGCTTGGCTCCTAGCGGGGTAGAGACCCAGTACTTC
TRBJ1-6 NA many TRBV3-1 CASSQGFGRNNSPLHF TGTGCCAGCAGCCAGGGTTTCGGCAGGAATAATTCACCCCTCCACTTT
TRBJ1-5 TRBD1 many TRBV12-3/TRBV12-4 CASSFGQVLSNQPQHF TGTGCCAGCAGTTTCGGACAGGTCCTTAGCAATCAGCCCCAGCATTTT
TRBJ2-3 TRBD2 few TRBV20-1 CSALGLSGGADTQYF TGCAGTGCCCTAGGGTTGTCGGGAGGCGCAGATACGCAGTATTTT
TRBJ2-1 NA many TRBV5-1 CASSLAGQPYNEQFF TGCGCCAGCAGCTTGGCCGGACAACCTTACAATGAGCAGTTCTTC
TRBJ2-1 TRBD2 NA TRBV19 CASSIGLAGEQFF TGTGCCAGTAGTATAGGACTAGCAGGTGAGCAGTTCTTC
TRBJ1-5 NA NA TRBV7-6 CASSLFTGGSNQPQHF TGTGCCAGCAGCTTATTCACAGGAGGTAGCAATCAGCCCCAGCATTTT
TRBJ2-6 NA few TRBV15 CATNSWGTGRGGLSGANVLTF TGTGCCACCAACTCCTGGGGGACGGGCAGGGGTGGCCTCTCTGGGGCCAACGTCCTGACTTTC
TRBJ2-7 NA NA TRBV18 CASSPPSKWYEQYF TGTGCCAGCTCACCACCTAGTAAGTGGTACGAGCAGTACTTC
TRBJ2-5 NA many TRBV7-3 CASSKGPNQETQYF TGTGCCAGCAGCAAGGGACCAAACCAAGAGACCCAGTACTTC
TRBJ1-1 NA NA TRBV10-3 CATRRETTNTEAFF TGTGCCACCAGGCGGGAGACCACGAACACTGAAGCTTTCTTT
TRBJ2-7 NA few TRBV7-2 CASSLGPGGDEQYF TGTGCCAGCAGCTTAGGTCCGGGCGGCGACGAGCAGTACTTC
TRBJ2-1 TRBD1 once TRBV2 CASSPNQGARAQFF TGTGCCAGCAGTCCAAACCAGGGGGCGCGGGCGCAGTTCTTC
TRBJ2-5 NA NA TRBV19 CASTSRGETQYF TGTGCCAGTACCTCCCGAGGGGAGACCCAGTACTTC
TRBJ2-1 NA NA TRBV11-2 CASSLGLAQAQFF TGTGCCAGCAGCTTAGGATTAGCCCAGGCCCAGTTCTTC
TRBJ2-3 NA NA TRBV28 CASSLQGSDTQYF TGTGCCAGCAGTCTCCAGGGTTCAGATACGCAGTATTTT
TRBJ2-7 TRBD2 NA TRBV9 CASSVGTSSSYEQYF TGTGCCAGCAGCGTGGGGACTAGCAGCTCCTACGAGCAGTACTTC
TRBJ2-3 NA many TRBV19 CASNDWGDTQYF TGTGCCAGTAACGATTGGGGAGATACGCAGTATTTT
TRBJ2-1 TRBD2 few TRBV5-1 CASSPEERGGSYNEQFF TGCGCCAGCAGCCCAGAGGAACGGGGGGGCTCCTACAATGAGCAGTTCTTC
TRBJ1-1 NA many TRBV9 CASSVDPPGQNTEAFF TGTGCCAGCAGCGTAGACCCCCCAGGGCAAAACACTGAAGCTTTCTTT
TRBJ1-1 NA few TRBV4-1 CASSQDPQGGVNTEAFF TGCGCCAGCAGCCAAGATCCTCAAGGAGGGGTGAACACTGAAGCTTTCTTT
TRBJ2-1 NA once TRBV18 CASSPGIYNEQFF TGTGCCAGCTCACCAGGGATTTACAATGAGCAGTTCTTC
TRBJ2-2 NA many TRBV4-1 CASSQDYPRSGELFF TGCGCCAGCAGCCAAGATTATCCGCGATCAGGGGAGCTGTTTTTT
TRBJ2-7 TRBD1 many TRBV29-1 CSVTRDRGFHEQYF TGCAGCGTGACCCGGGACAGGGGGTTCCACGAGCAGTACTTC
TRBJ2-2 NA many TRBV6-6 CASSPLTGELFF TGTGCCAGCAGTCCGCTCACCGGGGAGCTGTTTTTT
TRBJ2-7 NA many TRBV4-3 CASSQDSIGRGLTYEQYF TGCGCCAGCAGCCAAGATTCGATTGGGCGCGGGTTAACCTACGAGCAGTACTTC
TRBJ2-1 TRBD2 few TRBV11-3 CASSSPPSGARDEQFF TGTGCCAGCAGCTCCCCGCCTAGCGGGGCGCGAGATGAGCAGTTCTTC
TRBJ2-5 NA few TRBV29-1 CSVDDSGTQETQYF TGCAGCGTTGACGACTCCGGGACCCAAGAGACCCAGTACTTC
TRBJ2-3 NA few TRBV11-2 CASSWVSADTQYF TGTGCCAGCAGCTGGGTTAGCGCAGATACGCAGTATTTT
TRBJ1-1 NA many TRBV6-6 CASTLSTGSTEAFF TGTGCCAGCACCCTTTCGACAGGTAGCACTGAAGCTTTCTTT
TRBJ1-4 NA NA TRBV7-2 CASSLGGRNEKLFF TGTGCCAGCAGCTTGGGCGGCAGAAATGAAAAACTGTTTTTT
TRBJ2-7 NA few TRBV7-3 CASSLYSTGEQYF TGTGCCAGCAGCTTATACAGTACGGGGGAGCAGTACTTC
TRBJ2-7 NA few TRBV20-1 CSGKAGPEQYF TGCAGTGGGAAGGCGGGACCCGAGCAGTACTTC
TRBJ2-1 NA few TRBV29-1 CSVEVLAYNEQFF TGCAGCGTTGAAGTTCTAGCCTACAATGAGCAGTTCTTC
TRBJ2-4 NA many TRBV20-1 CSAGLPAKNIQYF TGCAGTGCGGGACTTCCAGCCAAAAACATTCAGTACTTC
TRBJ2-7 TRBD2 many TRBV27 CARGTSGRYEQYF TGTGCCAGGGGGACTAGCGGGAGGTACGAGCAGTACTTC
TRBJ2-3 TRBD1 many TRBV9 CASSPWTGGGDTQYF TGTGCCAGCAGCCCTTGGACAGGGGGCGGAGATACGCAGTATTTT
TRBJ2-3 TRBD1 many TRBV20-1 CSALAGTGSTDTQYF TGCAGTGCTCTAGCCGGGACAGGGTCGACGGATACGCAGTATTTT
TRBJ2-7 TRBD2 many TRBV7-6 CASSVAGGPYTYEQYF TGTGCCAGCAGCGTAGCGGGAGGGCCATACACCTACGAGCAGTACTTC
TRBJ2-7 NA few TRBV6-6 CASSYPDNYEQYF TGTGCCAGCAGTTACCCAGATAACTACGAGCAGTACTTC
TRBJ2-2 NA NA TRBV5-6 CASSLGLDGPGELFF TGTGCCAGCAGCTTGGGTCTAGATGGGCCCGGGGAGCTGTTTTTT
TRBJ2-3 TRBD2 few TRBV7-8 CASSLVTSDTDTQYF TGTGCCAGCAGCTTAGTAACTAGCGATACAGATACGCAGTATTTT
TRBJ2-7 NA many TRBV15 CATSRDRQLSYEQYF TGTGCCACCAGCAGAGATCGGCAACTGTCCTACGAGCAGTACTTC
TRBJ1-2 NA many TRBV20-1 CSAGDLTGGYTF TGCAGTGCTGGAGACCTTACAGGGGGCTACACCTTC
TRBJ1-5 NA few TRBV5-1 CASRSDRTDQPQHF TGCGCCAGCAGATCAGACAGAACCGATCAGCCCCAGCATTTT
TRBJ2-7 NA NA TRBV7-2 CASSSTPASYEQYF TGTGCCAGCAGCTCAACACCGGCGTCCTACGAGCAGTACTTC
TRBJ2-3 TRBD2 few TRBV29-1 CSVDAGADTQYF TGCAGCGTTGATGCGGGGGCAGATACGCAGTATTTT
TRBJ1-2 NA NA TRBV19 CASGWQSVGYTF TGTGCCAGTGGATGGCAGTCGGTTGGCTACACCTTC
TRBJ1-4 NA few TRBV20-1 CSARDWGVNGKLFF TGCAGTGCTAGAGATTGGGGGGTTAATGGAAAACTGTTTTTT
TRBJ2-7 NA many TRBV4-2 CASSPVTDTYEQYF TGTGCCAGCAGCCCAGTGACAGACACCTACGAGCAGTACTTC
TRBJ2-2 TRBD2 many TRBV29-1 CSVLGLAVNTGELFF TGCAGCGTGTTGGGACTAGCGGTAAACACCGGGGAGCTGTTTTTT